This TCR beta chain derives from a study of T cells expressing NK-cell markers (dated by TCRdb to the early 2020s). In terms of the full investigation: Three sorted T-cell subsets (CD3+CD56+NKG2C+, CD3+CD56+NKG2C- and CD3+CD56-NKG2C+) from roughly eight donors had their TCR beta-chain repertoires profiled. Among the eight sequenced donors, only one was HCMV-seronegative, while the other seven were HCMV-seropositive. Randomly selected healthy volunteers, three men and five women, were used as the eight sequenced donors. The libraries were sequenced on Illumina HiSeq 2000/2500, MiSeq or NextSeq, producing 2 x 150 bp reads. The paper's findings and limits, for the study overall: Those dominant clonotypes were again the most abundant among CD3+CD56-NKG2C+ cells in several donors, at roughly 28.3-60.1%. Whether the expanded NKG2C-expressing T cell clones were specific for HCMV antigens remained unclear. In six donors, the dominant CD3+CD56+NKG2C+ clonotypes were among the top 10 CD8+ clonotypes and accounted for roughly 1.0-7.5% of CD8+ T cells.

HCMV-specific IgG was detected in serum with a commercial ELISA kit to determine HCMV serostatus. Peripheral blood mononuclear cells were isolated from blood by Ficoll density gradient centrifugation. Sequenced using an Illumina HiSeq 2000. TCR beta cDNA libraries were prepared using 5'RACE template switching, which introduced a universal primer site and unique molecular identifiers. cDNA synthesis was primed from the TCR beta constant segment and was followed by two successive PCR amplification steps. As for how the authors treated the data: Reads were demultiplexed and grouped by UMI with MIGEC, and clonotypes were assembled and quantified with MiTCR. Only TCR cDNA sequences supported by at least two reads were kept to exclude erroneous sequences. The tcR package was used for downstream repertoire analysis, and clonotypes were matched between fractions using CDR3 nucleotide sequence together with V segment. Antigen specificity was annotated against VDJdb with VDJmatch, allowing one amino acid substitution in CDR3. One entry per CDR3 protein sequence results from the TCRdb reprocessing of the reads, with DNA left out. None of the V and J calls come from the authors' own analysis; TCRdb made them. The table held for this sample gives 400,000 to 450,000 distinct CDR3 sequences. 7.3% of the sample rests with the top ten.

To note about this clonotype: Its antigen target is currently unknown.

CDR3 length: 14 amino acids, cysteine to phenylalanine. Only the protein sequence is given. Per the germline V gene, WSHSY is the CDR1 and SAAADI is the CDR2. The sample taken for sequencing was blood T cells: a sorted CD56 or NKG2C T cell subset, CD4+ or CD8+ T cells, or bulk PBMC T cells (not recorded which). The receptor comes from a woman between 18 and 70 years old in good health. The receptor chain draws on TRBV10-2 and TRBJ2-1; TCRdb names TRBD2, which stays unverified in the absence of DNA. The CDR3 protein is CASNRLAGGNEQFF.